This TCR beta chain was profiled in a study of blood T cell repertoires in COVID-19. Measured with immunoSEQ multiplex PCR; TCRdb has only the in-frame clones, and not every one. The sample has over 150,000 clones, about three quarters seen once; the top ten hold roughly 1.5%. This clonotype was obtained from an elderly man with acute or convalescent COVID-19. The sample comprised peripheral blood.

CDR3 protein: CASSVLAGDTGELFF. CDR3 DNA: TGTGCCAGCAGCGTACTAGCGGGGGACACCGGGGAGCTGTTTTTT. The chain couples TRBV9 to TRBJ2-2; 10 bases line up with TRBD2. In germline, CDR1 is SGDLS, CDR2 YYNGEE. V lost 1 base to trimming and J lost 3 bases; unmatched junction nucleotides: 0. CDR3 size: 15 residues. Combining the CDR3 with reference TRBV9 and TRBJ2-2 gives the whole variable domain DSGVTQTPKHLITATGQRVTLRCSPRSGDLSVYWYQQSLDQGLQFLIQYYNGEERAKGNILERFSAQQFPDLHSELNLSSLELGDSALYFCASSVLAGDTGELFFGEGSRLTVL.